The 15 T cell receptor beta chains given below trace back to one sample, sequenced in a study of shared clonotypes between healthy human individuals. Clones were sequenced by immunoSEQ multiplex PCR, and TCRdb holds only the in-frame ones, with some missing. This sample has around 440,000 clones; 77% occur once, and the top ten carry approximately 12%. Input material: PBMCs. Receptor source: a woman in her thirties or forties in good health. Some clones in this sample may be carry-over from other donors' samples.

A remark on this clone: Given a far larger clone just one base away, this is likely a sequencing read error. The sample holds other DNA sequences that translate to the same CDR3. The V and J genes are TRBV29-1 and TRBJ2-4; unclear D gene. The CDR3 has 12 amino acids. CDR1 is SQVTM and CDR2 is ANQGSEA in the germline V gene. CDR3 amino acids: CSVEVAKNIQYF. The DNA for the CDR3 is TGCAGCGTTGAAGTAGCCAAAAATATTCAGTACTTC. The full variable domain, its missing parts supplied by reference TRBV29-1 and TRBJ2-4, is SAVISQKPSRDICQRGTSLTIQCQVDSQVTMMFWYRQQPGQSLTLIATANQGSEATYESGFVIDKFPISRPNLTFSTLTVSNMSPEDSSIYLCSVEVAKNIQYFGAGTRLSVL.

V usage is TRBV28 and J usage is TRBJ2-1, with 15 bases identical to TRBD2. Germline loops: CDR1 MDHEN, CDR2 SYDVKM. The CDR3 spans 16 residues. Germline trimming cut 6 bases from V and 7 bases from J; bases unmatched to any gene: 7. The DNA of the CDR3 is TGTGCCAGCAGCCGCGCCGGGACTAGCGGGAGGAATGAGCAGTTCTTC. It translates to CASSRAGTSGRNEQFF.

The chain links TRBV4-1 to TRBJ1-1, with D tentatively TRBD1 (5 bases). The CDR3 length is 14 residues. CDR1 and CDR2 from the germline V gene are MGHRA and YSYEKL. V lost 6 bases and J lost 1, with 12 bases in between. The CDR3 DNA is TGCGCCAGCAGGCGGGGGACGAGGAACACTGAAGCTTTCTTT. It yields the protein CASRRGTRNTEAFF.

Of note for this clone: A much larger clone lies one base from this, so it may be a read error. This chain uses TRBV11-1 with TRBJ2-3; the D gene is possibly TRBD2 (6 bases). Germline lookup yields CDR1 SGHAT and CDR2 FQDESV (reference sequence). V shed 3 bases and J shed 0 bases, with 7 bases lying between them. CDR3 length equals 14 residues. Here the CDR3 reads CASSLGLSTDTQYF. The CDR3 DNA is TGTGCCAGCAGCTTGGGACTTAGCACAGATACGCAGTATTTT.

This rearrangement joins TRBV4-1 to TRBJ2-3; D remains ambiguous. Trimming removed 1 base at V and 1 base at J, with 18 bases between. Germline assignment: CDR1 MGHRA and CDR2 YSYEKL. The CDR3 runs to 18 residues. The chain's CDR3 is CASSQGGYPQPGTDTQYF. For the CDR3, the DNA is TGCGCCAGCAGCCAAGGAGGCTACCCCCAGCCGGGCACAGATACGCAGTATTTT.

Note on this clone: The same CDR3 arises from other DNA sequences in this sample as well. The chain combines TRBV4-1 with TRBJ1-2; D not certain. The V gene lost 2 bases and the J gene lost 7 bases, with 29 bases spanning the gap. The germline gives CDR1 MGHRA, CDR2 YSYEKL. The CDR3 sequence is 19 residues long. The CDR3 here is CASSQINPPPDSAQVGYTF. The CDR3 nucleotides read TGCGCCAGCAGCCAAATCAACCCCCCTCCGGACTCTGCCCAAGTTGGCTACACCTTC.

The V and J genes are TRBV5-6 and TRBJ2-7; D uncertain. The V gene lost 3 bases and the J gene lost 4 bases, with 11 bases spanning the gap. Germline V gene sequence: CDR1 SGHDT, CDR2 YYEEEE. The CDR3 runs 13 residues. CDR3 sequence: CASSWGSRYEQYF. For the CDR3, the DNA is TGTGCCAGCAGCTGGGGTAGCCGGTACGAGCAGTACTTC.

The rearrangement joins TRBV4-3 to TRBJ1-2; D is perhaps TRBD1 (5 bases). The CDR3 length is 17 residues. V dropped 0 bases and J dropped 5 bases, with 19 bases sitting between them. Per germline, CDR1 LGHNA and CDR2 YSLEER. This CDR3 reads CASSQDLRQLEWYGYTF. CDR3 nucleotides: TGCGCCAGCAGCCAAGATCTTCGACAGTTGGAATGGTATGGCTACACCTTC.

The chain carries TRBV5-1 and TRBJ2-2, with 8 nucleotides matching TRBD1. V dropped 1 base and J dropped 1; count of bases not matched to a gene: 3. Germline V gives CDR1 SGHRS, CDR2 YFSETQ. CDR3 size: 16 residues. CDR3 DNA: TGCGCCAGCAGCTTGTCAGGGGGCGAGAACACCGGGGAGCTGTTTTTT. Translated: CASSLSGGENTGELFF.

The V and J genes are TRBV11-2 and TRBJ1-2, with D unclear. Per the germline V gene, CDR1 is SGHAT and CDR2 is FQNNGV. V gave up 1 base and J gave up 4 bases, with 1 base separating them. The CDR3 loop spans 11 amino acids. DNA of the CDR3: TGTGCCAGCAGCTTAGTCTATGGCTACACCTTC. This encodes CASSLVYGYTF. Using reference TRBV11-2 and TRBJ1-2 for the parts outside the CDR3, the full variable domain is EAGVAQSPRYKIIEKRQSVAFWCNPISGHATLYWYQQILGQGPKLLIQFQNNGVVDDSQLPKDRFSAERLKGVDSTLKIQPAKLEDSAVYLCASSLVYGYTFGSGTRLTVV.

Comments on this clone: This likely came from a read error, as a far larger clone is one base away. The gene calls are TRBV18 and TRBJ1-1; a weak D match, TRBD1 (6 bases). From germline, CDR1 is KGHSH and CDR2 LQKENI. Trimming left V 3 bases short and J 1 base short, with 12 bases between. The CDR3 totals 15 residues. The CDR3 region has the DNA TGTGCCAGCTCACCCTGGACAGCCACGAACACTGAAGCTTTCTTT. Its translation: CASSPWTATNTEAFF.

The chain links TRBV9 to TRBJ1-2, with 7 bases that match TRBD1. Germline-derived CDR1 and CDR2 are SGDLS and YYNGEE. CDR3 length: 14 amino acids. V trimming: 0 bases; J trimming: 3 bases; junction bases outside the gene matches: 2. This chain's CDR3 is CASSVGTGDYGYTF. CDR3 nucleotides: TGTGCCAGCAGCGTAGGGACAGGAGACTATGGCTACACCTTC.

This sequence joins TRBV7-9 and TRBJ2-1, with D possibly being TRBD2 (5 bases). CDR1 and CDR2 from the germline V gene are SEHNR and FQNEAQ (reference sequence). V lost 4 bases and J 7 bases, leaving 8 bases between the germline ends. The CDR3 contains 12 residues. The DNA for the CDR3 is TGTGCCAGCAGCTCACGGGGTAATGAGCAGTTCTTC. Translating it yields CASSSRGNEQFF.

The chain links TRBV9 to TRBJ2-2, with 14 bases that match TRBD2. J was trimmed by 9 bases and V by 3 bases; bases with no gene match: 4. The V gene's germline CDR1 is SGDLS and CDR2 YYNGEE. The CDR3 covers 15 residues. This chain's CDR3 is CASSAGTSGSRELFF. DNA for the CDR3: TGTGCCAGCAGCGCCGGGACTAGCGGGAGTAGGGAGCTGTTTTTT.

Only a few counts were recorded for this clone. Other DNA sequences in this sample translate to the same CDR3. The V and J genes are TRBV28 and TRBJ1-3; unclear D gene. Germline loops: CDR1 MDHEN, CDR2 SYDVKM. Trimming took 6 bases from V and 3 from J, leaving 12 bases between them. The CDR3 sequence is 14 residues long. CDR3 nucleotide sequence: TGTGCCAGCAGCCTTCTCGGCGGTGGAAACACCATATATTTT. This encodes CASSLLGGGNTIYF.